Sequencing of this TCR beta chain was carried out in a study of T cell responses to AZD1222 COVID-19 vaccine. The length of the CDR3 is 18 residues. V dropped 7 bases and J dropped 0 bases, with 22 bases sitting between them. Germline V gene sequence: CDR1 MDHEN, CDR2 SYDVKM. Study-wide results and limits: Only 5 or 6 people who got AZD1222 tested seropositive at baseline. Unmutated regions of variants are reportedly targeted by nearly half of spike-specific TCRs. White British ancestry dominated among donors, who included more females, and clonal diversity was possibly underestimated.

Using immunoSEQ multiplex PCR, the repertoire was profiled, and TCRdb retains in-frame clones only, with some absent. Altogether under 200,000 clones are present, around 90% being singletons, with the ten largest covering less than 4%. Details on this clone: Its antigen is unidentified.

The rearrangement uses TRBV28 and TRBJ1-3; tentative D call: TRBD1 (5 bases). The TCR was taken from an adult who received the MenACWY meningococcal vaccine as a control. The starting material was peripheral blood, obtained 28 days after the second dose of the MenACWY control vaccine. DNA for the CDR3: TGTGCCAGCACCCCCTGGGGGAGAACTCTTACCTCTGGAAACACCATATATTTT. This translates into CASTPWGRTLTSGNTIYF.